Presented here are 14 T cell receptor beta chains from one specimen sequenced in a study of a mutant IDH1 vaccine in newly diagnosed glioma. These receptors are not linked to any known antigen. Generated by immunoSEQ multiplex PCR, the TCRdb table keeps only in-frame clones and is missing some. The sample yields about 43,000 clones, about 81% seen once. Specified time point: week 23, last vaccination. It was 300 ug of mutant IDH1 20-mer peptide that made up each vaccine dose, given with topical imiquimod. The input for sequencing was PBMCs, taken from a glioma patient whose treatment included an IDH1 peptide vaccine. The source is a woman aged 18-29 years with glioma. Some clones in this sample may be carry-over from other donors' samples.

In nucleotides, the CDR3 is TGTGCCAGCAGCGACCGGACAGGGGCTGGCGAAAAACTGTTTTTT. Translated, it gives CASSDRTGAGEKLFF. The chain recombines TRBV6-1 with TRBJ1-4, with 9 bases matching TRBD1. The CDR3 is 15 residues long. Germline CDR1 is MNHNS and CDR2 is SASEGT. V lost 6 bases, J lost 8 bases, and 10 bases stayed unmatched.

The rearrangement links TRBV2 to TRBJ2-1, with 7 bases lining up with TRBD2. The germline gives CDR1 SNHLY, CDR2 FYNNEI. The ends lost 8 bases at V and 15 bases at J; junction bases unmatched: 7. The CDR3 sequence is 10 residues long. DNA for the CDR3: TGTGCCAGCTTCAAGGGGACTACGTTCTTC. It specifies CASFKGTTFF.

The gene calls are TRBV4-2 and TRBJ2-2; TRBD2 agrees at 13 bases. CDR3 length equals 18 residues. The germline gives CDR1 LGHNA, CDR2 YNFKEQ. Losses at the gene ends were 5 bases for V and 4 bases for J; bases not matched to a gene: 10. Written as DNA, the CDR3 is TGTGCCAGCAGCGCGATTCCGGGACTAGCGGGGATCACCGGGGAGCTGTTTTTT. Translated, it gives CASSAIPGLAGITGELFF.

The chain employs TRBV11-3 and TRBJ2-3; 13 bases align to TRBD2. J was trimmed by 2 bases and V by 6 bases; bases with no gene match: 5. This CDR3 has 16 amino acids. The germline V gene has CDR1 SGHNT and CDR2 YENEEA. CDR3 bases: TGTGCCAGCAGTCGTGGACTAGCGGGGGACACAGATACGCAGTATTTT. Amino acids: CASSRGLAGDTDTQYF.

The CDR3 loop is CASSQERGLSNQPQHF. CDR3 DNA sequence: TGCGCCAGCAGCCAAGAAAGGGGGCTGAGCAATCAGCCCCAGCATTTT. V is TRBV4-1 and J is TRBJ1-5; 7 bases fit TRBD1. V lost 0 bases to trimming and J lost 1 base; unmatched junction nucleotides: 3. In germline, CDR1 is MGHRA, CDR2 YSYEKL. The CDR3 is made up of 16 amino acids.

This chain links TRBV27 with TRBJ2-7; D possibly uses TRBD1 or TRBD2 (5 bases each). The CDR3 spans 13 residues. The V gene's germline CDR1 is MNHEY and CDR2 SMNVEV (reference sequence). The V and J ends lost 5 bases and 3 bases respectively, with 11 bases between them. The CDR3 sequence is CASSPGTDYEQYF. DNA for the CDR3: TGTGCCAGCAGTCCTGGGACGGACTACGAGCAGTACTTC.

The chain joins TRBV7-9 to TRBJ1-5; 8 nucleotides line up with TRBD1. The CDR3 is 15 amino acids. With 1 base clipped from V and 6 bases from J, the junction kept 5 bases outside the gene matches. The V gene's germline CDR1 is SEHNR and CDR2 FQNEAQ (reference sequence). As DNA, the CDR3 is TGTGCCAGCAGCTTAGACAGGGGGTTCTCTCAGCCCCAGCATTTT. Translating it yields CASSLDRGFSQPQHF.

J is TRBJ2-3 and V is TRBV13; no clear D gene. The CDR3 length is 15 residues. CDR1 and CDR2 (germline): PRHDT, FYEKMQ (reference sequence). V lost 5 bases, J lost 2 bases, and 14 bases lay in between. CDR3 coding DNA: TGTGCCAGCAGCCTCGACACGACCCTCACAGATACGCAGTATTTT. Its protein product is CASSLDTTLTDTQYF.

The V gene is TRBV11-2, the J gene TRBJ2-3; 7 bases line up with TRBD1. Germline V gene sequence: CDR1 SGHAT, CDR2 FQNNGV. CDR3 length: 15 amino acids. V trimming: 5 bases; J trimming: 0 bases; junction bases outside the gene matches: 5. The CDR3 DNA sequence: TGTGCCAGCAGCCCGACAGGGCATAGCACAGATACGCAGTATTTT. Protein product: CASSPTGHSTDTQYF.

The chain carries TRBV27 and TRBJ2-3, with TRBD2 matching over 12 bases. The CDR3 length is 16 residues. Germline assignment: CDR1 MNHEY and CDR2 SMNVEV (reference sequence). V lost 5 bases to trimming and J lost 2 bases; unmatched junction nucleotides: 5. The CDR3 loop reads CASSPRLAGATDTQYF. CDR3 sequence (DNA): TGTGCCAGCAGTCCCCGACTAGCGGGGGCCACAGATACGCAGTATTTT.

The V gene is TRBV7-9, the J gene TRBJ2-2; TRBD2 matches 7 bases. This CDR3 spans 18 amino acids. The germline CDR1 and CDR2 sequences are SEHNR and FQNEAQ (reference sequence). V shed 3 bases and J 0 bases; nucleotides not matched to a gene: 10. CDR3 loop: CASSFGPGLGPNTGELFF. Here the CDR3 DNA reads TGTGCCAGCAGCTTCGGTCCCGGACTAGGCCCGAACACCGGGGAGCTGTTTTTT.

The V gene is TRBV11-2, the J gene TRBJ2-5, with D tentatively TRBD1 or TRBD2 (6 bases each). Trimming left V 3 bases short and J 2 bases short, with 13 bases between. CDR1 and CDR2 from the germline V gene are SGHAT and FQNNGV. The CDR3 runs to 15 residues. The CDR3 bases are TGTGCCAGCAGCTTGGGACGGGGGCAACAAGAGACCCAGTACTTC. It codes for CASSLGRGQQETQYF. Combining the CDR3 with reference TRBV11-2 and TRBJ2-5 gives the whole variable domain EAGVAQSPRYKIIEKRQSVAFWCNPISGHATLYWYQQILGQGPKLLIQFQNNGVVDDSQLPKDRFSAERLKGVDSTLKIQPAKLEDSAVYLCASSLGRGQQETQYFGPGTRLLVL.

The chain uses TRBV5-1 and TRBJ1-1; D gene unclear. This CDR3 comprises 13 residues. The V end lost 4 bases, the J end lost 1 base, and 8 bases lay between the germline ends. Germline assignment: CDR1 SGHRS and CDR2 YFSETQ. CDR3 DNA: TGCGCCAGCAGCAACACCCAGAACACTGAAGCTTTCTTT. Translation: CASSNTQNTEAFF.

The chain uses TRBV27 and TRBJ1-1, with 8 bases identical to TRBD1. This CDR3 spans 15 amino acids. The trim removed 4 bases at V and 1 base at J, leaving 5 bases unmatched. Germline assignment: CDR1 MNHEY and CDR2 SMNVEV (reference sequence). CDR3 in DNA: TGTGCCAGCAGTTCGGACAGGGCGACGAACACTGAAGCTTTCTTT. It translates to CASSSDRATNTEAFF.